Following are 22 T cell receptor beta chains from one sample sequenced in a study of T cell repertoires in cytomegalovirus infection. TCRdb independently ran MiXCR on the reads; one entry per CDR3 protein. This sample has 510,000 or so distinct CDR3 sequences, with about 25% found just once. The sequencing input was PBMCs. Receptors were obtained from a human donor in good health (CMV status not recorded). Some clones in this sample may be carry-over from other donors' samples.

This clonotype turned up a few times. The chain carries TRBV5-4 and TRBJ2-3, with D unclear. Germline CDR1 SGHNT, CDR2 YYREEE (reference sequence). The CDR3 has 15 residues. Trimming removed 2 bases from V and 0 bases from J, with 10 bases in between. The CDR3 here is CASSLTAISTDTQYF. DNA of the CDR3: TGTGCCAGCAGCTTAACAGCGATTAGCACAGATACGCAGTATTTT. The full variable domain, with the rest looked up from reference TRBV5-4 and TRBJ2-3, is ETGVTQSPTHLIKTRGQQVTLRCSSQSGHNTVSWYQQALGQGPQFIFQYYREEENGRGNFPPRFSGLQFPNYSSELNVNALELDDSALYLCASSLTAISTDTQYFGPGTRLTVL.

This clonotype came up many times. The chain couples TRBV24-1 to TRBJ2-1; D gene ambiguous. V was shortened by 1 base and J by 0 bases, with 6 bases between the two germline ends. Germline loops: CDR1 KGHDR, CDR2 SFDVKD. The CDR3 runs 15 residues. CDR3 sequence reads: CATSDLQSSYNEQFF. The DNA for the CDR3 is TGTGCCACCAGTGATTTACAGAGCTCCTACAATGAGCAGTTCTTC.

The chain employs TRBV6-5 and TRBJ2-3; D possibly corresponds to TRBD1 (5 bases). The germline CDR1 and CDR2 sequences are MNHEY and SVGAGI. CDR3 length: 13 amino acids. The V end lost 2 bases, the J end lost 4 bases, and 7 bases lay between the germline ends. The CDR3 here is CASSYVRADTQYF. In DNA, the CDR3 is TGTGCCAGCAGTTACGTCAGGGCAGATACGCAGTATTTT.

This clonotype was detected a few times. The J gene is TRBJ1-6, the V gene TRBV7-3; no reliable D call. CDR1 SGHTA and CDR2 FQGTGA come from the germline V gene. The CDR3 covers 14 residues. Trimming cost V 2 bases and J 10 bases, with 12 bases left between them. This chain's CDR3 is CASSLGLSLSPLHF. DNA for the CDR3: TGTGCCAGCAGCTTAGGACTATCTCTCTCACCCCTCCACTTT.

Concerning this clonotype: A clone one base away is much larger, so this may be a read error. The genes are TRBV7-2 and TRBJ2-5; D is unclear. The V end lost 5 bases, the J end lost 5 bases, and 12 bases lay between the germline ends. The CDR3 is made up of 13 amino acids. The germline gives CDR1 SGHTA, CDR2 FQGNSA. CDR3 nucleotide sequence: TGTGCCAGCAGCAGTGCCGGCTGGGAGACCCAGTACTTC. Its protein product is CASSSAGWETQYF.

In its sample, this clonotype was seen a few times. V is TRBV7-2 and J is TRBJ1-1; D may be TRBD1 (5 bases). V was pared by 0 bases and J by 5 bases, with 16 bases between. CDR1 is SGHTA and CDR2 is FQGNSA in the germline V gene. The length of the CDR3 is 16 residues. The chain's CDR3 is CASSLALAGGGTEAFF. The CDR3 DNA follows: TGTGCCAGCAGCTTAGCGCTAGCTGGTGGGGGGACTGAAGCTTTCTTT.

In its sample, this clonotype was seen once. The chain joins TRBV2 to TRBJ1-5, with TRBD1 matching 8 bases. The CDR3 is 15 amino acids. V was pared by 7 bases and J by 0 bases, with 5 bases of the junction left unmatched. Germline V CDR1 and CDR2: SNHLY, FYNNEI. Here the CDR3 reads CASNGGTGSNQPQHF. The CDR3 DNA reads TGTGCCAGCAACGGGGGGACAGGTAGCAATCAGCCCCAGCATTTT.

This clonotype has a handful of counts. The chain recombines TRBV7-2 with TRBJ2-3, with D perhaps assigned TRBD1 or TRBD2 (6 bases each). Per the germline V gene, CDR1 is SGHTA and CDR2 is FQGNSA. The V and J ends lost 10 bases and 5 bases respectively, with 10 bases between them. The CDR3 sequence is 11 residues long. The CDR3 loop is CAMGGRDTQYF. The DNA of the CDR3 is TGTGCCATGGGGGGCCGAGATACGCAGTATTTT.

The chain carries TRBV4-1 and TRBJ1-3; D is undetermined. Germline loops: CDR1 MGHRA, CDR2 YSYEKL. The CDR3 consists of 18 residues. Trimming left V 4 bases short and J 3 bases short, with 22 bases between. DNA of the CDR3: TGCGCCAGCAGCCTAGAGCGGGTTGGTGAGGGCGGTGGAAACACCATATATTTT. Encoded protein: CASSLERVGEGGGNTIYF.

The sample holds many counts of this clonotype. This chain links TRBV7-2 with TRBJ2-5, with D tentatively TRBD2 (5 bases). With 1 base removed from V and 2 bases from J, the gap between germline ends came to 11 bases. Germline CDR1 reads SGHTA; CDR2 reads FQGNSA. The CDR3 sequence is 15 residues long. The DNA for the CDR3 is TGTGCCAGCAGCTTAGTTTCTCAGCGGCAAGAGACCCAGTACTTC. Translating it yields CASSLVSQRQETQYF.

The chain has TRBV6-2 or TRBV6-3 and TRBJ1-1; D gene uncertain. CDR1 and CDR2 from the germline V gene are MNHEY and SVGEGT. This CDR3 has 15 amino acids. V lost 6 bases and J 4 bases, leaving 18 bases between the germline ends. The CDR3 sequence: CASRNGVGSATEAFF. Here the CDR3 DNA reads TGTGCCAGCAGAAACGGGGTAGGGAGTGCCACTGAAGCTTTCTTT.

CDR3: CSARDEYPRGTEAFF. The CDR3 DNA is TGCAGTGCTAGAGATGAATACCCCAGGGGGACTGAAGCTTTCTTT. J is TRBJ1-1 and V is TRBV20-1; 7 bases line up with TRBD1. The CDR3 runs 15 residues. Unmatched junction bases numbered 9, after V lost 0 bases and J lost 5 bases. CDR1 and CDR2 (germline): DFQATT, SNEGSKA (reference sequence).

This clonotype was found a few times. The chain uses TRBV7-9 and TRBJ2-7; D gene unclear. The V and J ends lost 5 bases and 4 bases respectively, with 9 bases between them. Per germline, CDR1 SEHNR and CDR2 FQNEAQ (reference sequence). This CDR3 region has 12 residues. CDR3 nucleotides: TGTGCCAGCAGCCAAGAGTCATACGAGCAGTACGTC. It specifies CASSQESYEQYV.

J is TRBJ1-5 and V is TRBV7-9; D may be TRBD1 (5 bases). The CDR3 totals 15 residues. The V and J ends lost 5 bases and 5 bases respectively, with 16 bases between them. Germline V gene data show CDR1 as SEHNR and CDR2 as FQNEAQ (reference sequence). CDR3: CASSPNRGGDQPQHF. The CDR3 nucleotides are TGTGCCAGCAGCCCGAATAGGGGCGGGGATCAGCCCCAGCATTTT. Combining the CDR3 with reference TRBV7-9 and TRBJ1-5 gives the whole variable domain DTGVSQNPRHKITKRGQNVTFRCDPISEHNRLYWYRQTLGQGPEFLTYFQNEAQLEKSRLLSDRFSAERPKGSFSTLEIQRTEQGDSAMYLCASSPNRGGDQPQHFGDGTRLSIL.

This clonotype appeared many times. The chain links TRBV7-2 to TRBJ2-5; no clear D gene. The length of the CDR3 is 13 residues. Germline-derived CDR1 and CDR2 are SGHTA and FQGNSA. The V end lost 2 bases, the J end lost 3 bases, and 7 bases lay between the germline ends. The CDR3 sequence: CASSLYTEETQYF. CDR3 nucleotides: TGTGCCAGCAGCTTATATACAGAAGAGACCCAGTACTTC.

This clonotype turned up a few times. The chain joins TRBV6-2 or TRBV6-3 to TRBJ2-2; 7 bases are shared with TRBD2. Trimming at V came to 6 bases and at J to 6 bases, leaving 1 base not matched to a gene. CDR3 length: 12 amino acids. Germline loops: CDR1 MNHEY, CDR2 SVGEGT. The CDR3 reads CASRGLAGELFF. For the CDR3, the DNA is TGTGCCAGCAGAGGACTAGCCGGGGAGCTGTTTTTT.

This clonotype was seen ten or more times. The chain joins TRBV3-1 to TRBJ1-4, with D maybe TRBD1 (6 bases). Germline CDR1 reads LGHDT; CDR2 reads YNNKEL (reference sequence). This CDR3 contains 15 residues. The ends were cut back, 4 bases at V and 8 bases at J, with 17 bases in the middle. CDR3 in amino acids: CASSPNDRTSEKLFF. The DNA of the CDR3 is TGTGCCAGCAGCCCTAATGACAGGACCAGCGAAAAACTGTTTTTT.

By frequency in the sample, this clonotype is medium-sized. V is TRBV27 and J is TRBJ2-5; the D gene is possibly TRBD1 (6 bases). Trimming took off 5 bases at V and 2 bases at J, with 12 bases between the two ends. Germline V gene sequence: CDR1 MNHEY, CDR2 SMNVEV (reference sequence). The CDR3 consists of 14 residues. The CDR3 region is CASSPGTTQETQYF. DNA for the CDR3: TGTGCCAGCAGTCCGGGGACAACTCAAGAGACCCAGTACTTC.

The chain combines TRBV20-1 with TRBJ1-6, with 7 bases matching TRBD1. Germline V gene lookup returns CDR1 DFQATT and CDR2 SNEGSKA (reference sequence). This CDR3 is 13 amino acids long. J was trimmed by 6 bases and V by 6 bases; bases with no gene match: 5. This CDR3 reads CSASGTVNSPLHF. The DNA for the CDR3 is TGCAGTGCGTCCGGGACAGTTAATTCACCCCTCCACTTT.

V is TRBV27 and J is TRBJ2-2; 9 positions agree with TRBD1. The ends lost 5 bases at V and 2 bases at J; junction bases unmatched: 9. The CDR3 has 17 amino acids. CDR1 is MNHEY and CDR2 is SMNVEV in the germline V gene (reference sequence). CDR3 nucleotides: TGTGCCAGCAGTCCAGGGACAGGGAGGGCAAACACCGGGGAGCTGTTTTTT. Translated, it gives CASSPGTGRANTGELFF.

The CDR3 reads CASSAPPLPGKWATDTQYF. In DNA, the CDR3 is TGTGCCAGCAGCGCCCCACCTCTACCAGGGAAATGGGCGACAGATACGCAGTATTTT. The chain employs TRBV7-3 and TRBJ2-3; tentative D call: TRBD1 (5 bases). The V gene lost 5 bases and the J gene lost 3 bases, with 27 bases spanning the gap. The CDR3 runs 19 residues. Germline CDR1 SGHTA, CDR2 FQGTGA.

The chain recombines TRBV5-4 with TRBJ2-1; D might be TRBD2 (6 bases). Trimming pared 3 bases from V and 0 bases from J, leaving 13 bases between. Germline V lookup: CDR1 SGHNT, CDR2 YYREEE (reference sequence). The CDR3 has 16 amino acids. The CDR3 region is CASSWRVSPSYNEQFF. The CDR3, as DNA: TGTGCCAGCAGCTGGAGGGTGTCACCCTCCTACAATGAGCAGTTCTTC. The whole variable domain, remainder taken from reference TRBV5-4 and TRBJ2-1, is ETGVTQSPTHLIKTRGQQVTLRCSSQSGHNTVSWYQQALGQGPQFIFQYYREEENGRGNFPPRFSGLQFPNYSSELNVNALELDDSALYLCASSWRVSPSYNEQFFGPGTRLTVL.